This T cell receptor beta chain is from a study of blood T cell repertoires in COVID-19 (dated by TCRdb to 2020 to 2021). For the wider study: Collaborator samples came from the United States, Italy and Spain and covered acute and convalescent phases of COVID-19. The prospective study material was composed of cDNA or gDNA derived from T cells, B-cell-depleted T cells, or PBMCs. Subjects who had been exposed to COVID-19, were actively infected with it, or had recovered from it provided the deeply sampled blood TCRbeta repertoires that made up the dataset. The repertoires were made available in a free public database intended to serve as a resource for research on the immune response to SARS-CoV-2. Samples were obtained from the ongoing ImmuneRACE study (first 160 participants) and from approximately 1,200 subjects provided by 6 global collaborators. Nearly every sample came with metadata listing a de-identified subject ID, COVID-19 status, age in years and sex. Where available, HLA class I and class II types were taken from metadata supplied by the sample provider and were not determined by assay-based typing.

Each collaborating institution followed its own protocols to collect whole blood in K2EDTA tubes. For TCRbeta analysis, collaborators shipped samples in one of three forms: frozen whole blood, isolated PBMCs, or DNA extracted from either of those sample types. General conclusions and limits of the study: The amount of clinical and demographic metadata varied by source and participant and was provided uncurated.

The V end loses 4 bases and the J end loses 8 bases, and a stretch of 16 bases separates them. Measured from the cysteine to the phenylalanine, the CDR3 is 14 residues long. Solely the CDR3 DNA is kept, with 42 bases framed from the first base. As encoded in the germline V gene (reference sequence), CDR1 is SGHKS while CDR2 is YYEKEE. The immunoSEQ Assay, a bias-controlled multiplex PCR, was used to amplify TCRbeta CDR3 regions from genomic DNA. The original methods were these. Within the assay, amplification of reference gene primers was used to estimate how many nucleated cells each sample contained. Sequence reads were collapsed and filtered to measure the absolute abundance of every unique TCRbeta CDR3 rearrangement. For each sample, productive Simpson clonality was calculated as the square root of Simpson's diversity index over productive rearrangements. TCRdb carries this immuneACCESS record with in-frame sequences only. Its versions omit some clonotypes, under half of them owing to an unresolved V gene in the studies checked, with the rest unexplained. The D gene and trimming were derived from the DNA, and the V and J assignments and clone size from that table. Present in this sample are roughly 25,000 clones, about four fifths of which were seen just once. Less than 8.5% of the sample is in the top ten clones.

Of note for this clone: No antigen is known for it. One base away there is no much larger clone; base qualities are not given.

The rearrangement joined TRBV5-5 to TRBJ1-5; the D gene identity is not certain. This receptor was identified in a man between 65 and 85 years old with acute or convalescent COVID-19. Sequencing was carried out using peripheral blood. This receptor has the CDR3 CASSRTPGREPQHF. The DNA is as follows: TGTGCCAGCAGCCGGACCCCGGGGAGGGAGCCCCAGCATTTT.